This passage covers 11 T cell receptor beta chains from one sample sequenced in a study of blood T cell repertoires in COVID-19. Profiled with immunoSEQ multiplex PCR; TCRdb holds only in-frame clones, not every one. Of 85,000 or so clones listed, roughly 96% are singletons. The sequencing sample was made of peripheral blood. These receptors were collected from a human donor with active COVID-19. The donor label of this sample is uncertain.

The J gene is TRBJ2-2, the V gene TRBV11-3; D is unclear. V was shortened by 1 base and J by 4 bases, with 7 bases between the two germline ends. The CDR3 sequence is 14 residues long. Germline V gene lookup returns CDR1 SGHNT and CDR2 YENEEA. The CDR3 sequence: CASSLATGTGELFF. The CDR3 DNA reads TGTGCCAGCAGCTTAGCGACGGGCACCGGGGAGCTGTTTTTT. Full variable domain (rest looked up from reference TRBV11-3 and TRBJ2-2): EAGVVQSPRYKIIEKKQPVAFWCNPISGHNTLYWYLQNLGQGPELLIRYENEEAVDDSQLPKDRFSAERLKGVDSTLKIQPAELGDSAVYLCASSLATGTGELFFGEGSRLTVL.

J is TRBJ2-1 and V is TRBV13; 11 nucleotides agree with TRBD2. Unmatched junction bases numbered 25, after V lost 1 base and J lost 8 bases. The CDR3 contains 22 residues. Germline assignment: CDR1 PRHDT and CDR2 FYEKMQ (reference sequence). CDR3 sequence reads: CASSLDRGLSRFSGRAWDEQFF. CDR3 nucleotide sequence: TGTGCCAGCAGCTTAGACAGGGGTCTGAGCCGATTTAGCGGGAGGGCCTGGGATGAGCAGTTCTTC.

Here the CDR3 DNA reads TGTGCCACCACCCTTCCTTCGGGACAGGGCTATGGCTACACCTTC. Encoded protein: CATTLPSGQGYGYTF. This chain connects TRBV5-4 to TRBJ1-2; 9 bases match TRBD1. The CDR3 runs 15 residues. Germline CDR1 SGHNT, CDR2 YYREEE (reference sequence). Germline trimming cut 9 bases from V and 4 bases from J; bases unmatched to any gene: 13.

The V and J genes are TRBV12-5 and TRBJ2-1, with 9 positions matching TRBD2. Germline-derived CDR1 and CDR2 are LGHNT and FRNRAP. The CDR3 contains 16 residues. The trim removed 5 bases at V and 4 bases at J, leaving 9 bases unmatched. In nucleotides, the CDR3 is TGTGCTAGTGGTCCCCATAATAGCGGGAGTTACAATGAGCAGTTCTTC. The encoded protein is CASGPHNSGSYNEQFF.

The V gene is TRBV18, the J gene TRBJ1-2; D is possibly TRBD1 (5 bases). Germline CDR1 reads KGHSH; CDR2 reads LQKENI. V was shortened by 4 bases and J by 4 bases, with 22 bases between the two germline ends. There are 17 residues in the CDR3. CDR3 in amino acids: CASSLSGRGVPFYGYTF. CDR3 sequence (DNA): TGTGCCAGCTCACTCAGCGGGCGGGGGGTCCCGTTCTATGGCTACACCTTC.

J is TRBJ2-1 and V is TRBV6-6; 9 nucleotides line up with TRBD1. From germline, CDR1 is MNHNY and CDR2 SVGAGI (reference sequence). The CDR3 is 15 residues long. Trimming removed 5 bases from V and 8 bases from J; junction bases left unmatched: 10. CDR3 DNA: TGTGCCAGCAGTGAGGGACAGGGAGGACTCGATGAGCAGTTCTTC. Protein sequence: CASSEGQGGLDEQFF.

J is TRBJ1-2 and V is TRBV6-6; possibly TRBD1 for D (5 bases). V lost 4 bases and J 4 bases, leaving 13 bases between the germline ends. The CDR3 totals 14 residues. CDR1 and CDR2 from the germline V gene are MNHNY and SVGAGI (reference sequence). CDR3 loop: CASSSSGGGYGYTF. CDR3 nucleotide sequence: TGTGCCAGCAGTTCTTCCGGGGGAGGCTATGGCTACACCTTC.

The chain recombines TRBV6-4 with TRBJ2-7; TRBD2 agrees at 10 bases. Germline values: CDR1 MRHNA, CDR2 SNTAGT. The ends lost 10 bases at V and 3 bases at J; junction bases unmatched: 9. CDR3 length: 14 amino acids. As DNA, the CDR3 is TGTGCCACTACAGCGGGAGGGCCTCTCTACGAGCAGTACTTC. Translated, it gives CATTAGGPLYEQYF.

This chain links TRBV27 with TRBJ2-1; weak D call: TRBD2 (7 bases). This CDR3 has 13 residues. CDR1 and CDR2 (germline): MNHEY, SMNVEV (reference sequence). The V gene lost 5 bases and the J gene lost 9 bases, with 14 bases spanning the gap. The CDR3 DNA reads TGTGCCAGCAGTCTTTGGGGGGGCCTTGAGCAGTTCTTC. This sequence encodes CASSLWGGLEQFF.

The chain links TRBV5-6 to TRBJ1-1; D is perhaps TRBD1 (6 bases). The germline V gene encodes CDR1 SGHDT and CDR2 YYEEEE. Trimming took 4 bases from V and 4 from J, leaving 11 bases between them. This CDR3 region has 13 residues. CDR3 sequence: CASSNRVGTEAFF. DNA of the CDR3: TGTGCCAGCAGCAACAGGGTGGGCACTGAAGCTTTCTTT. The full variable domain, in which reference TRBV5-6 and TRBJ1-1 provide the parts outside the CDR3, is DAGVTQSPTHLIKTRGQQVTLRCSPKSGHDTVSWYQQALGQGPQFIFQYYEEEERQRGNFPDRFSGHQFPNYSSELNVNALLLGDSALYLCASSNRVGTEAFFGQGTRLTVV.

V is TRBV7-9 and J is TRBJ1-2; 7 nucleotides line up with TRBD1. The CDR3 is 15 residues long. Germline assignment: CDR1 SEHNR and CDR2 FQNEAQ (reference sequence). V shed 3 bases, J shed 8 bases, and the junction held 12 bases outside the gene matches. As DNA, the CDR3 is TGTGCCAGCAGCTTTTCGACAGGGATCTCGGGAGGCTACACCTTC. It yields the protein CASSFSTGISGGYTF.